The 26 T cell receptor beta chains given below trace back to one sample, sequenced in a study of blood T cell repertoires in COVID-19. Sequenced by immunoSEQ multiplex PCR; TCRdb stores in-frame clones only, minus some. Here the sample spans tens of thousands of clones, 85% being singletons. The sample consisted of peripheral blood. These receptors were taken from an elderly man with active COVID-19.

In this sample, this clone turned up a few times. The chain joins TRBV7-2 to TRBJ1-1, with D possibly being TRBD1 (6 bases). The germline V and J ends were trimmed by 1 base and 1 base, with 10 bases remaining between them. The germline V gene has CDR1 SGHTA and CDR2 FQGNSA. There are 15 residues in the CDR3. CDR3: CASSLEGVENTEAFF. The CDR3 DNA is TGTGCCAGCAGCTTAGAGGGGGTCGAGAACACTGAAGCTTTCTTT.

This rearrangement joins TRBV28 to TRBJ1-4, with 9 bases matching TRBD1. The germline gives CDR1 MDHEN, CDR2 SYDVKM. Unmatched junction bases numbered 7, after V lost 6 bases and J lost 5 bases. This CDR3 has 15 residues. CDR3 protein: CASRGGGQGNEKLFF. Here the CDR3 DNA reads TGTGCCAGCAGGGGGGGAGGACAGGGGAATGAAAAACTGTTTTTT.

The chain has TRBV7-2 and TRBJ2-2, with D tentatively TRBD2 (5 bases). Trimming took off 1 base at V and 9 bases at J, with 12 bases between the two ends. Germline CDR1 is SGHTA and CDR2 is FQGNSA. The CDR3 runs 14 residues. CDR3 nucleotides: TGTGCCAGCAGCTTAGAAGCGGAAAGCCGGGAGCTGTTTTTT. Amino acid sequence: CASSLEAESRELFF. Supplemented by reference TRBV7-2 and TRBJ2-2, the full variable domain reads GAGVSQSPSNKVTEKGKDVELRCDPISGHTALYWYRQSLGQGLEFLIYFQGNSAPDKSGLPSDRFSAERTGGSVSTLTIQRTQQEDSAVYLCASSLEAESRELFFGEGSRLTVL.

The chain couples TRBV6-1 to TRBJ2-4; 7 bases match TRBD1. The CDR3 loop spans 14 amino acids. Trimming removed 2 bases from V and 9 bases from J; junction bases left unmatched: 7. Germline CDR1 is MNHNS and CDR2 is SASEGT. CDR3 DNA: TGTGCCAGCAGTGAACGACAGGGAGAGGCCATTCAGTACTTC. It codes for CASSERQGEAIQYF.

The V call is TRBV5-1, the J call TRBJ2-5, with TRBD2 identical over 8 bases. CDR3 length: 16 amino acids. From germline, CDR1 is SGHRS and CDR2 YFSETQ. The J segment lost 2 bases and the V segment lost 0 bases, leaving 6 bases of the junction unmatched. CDR3 loop: CASSLAPAGVQETQYF. DNA for the CDR3: TGCGCCAGCAGCTTGGCCCCAGCGGGGGTACAAGAGACCCAGTACTTC. Using reference TRBV5-1 and TRBJ2-5 for the parts outside the CDR3, the full variable domain is KAGVTQTPRYLIKTRGQQVTLSCSPISGHRSVSWYQQTPGQGLQFLFEYFSETQRNKGNFPGRFSGRQFSNSRSEMNVSTLELGDSALYLCASSLAPAGVQETQYFGPGTRLLVL.

The chain has TRBV6-1 and TRBJ2-7, with 11 bases fitting TRBD1. There are 15 residues in the CDR3. The V segment lost 2 bases and the J segment 4 bases; nucleotides outside the gene matches: 4. From germline, CDR1 is MNHNS and CDR2 SASEGT. CDR3 DNA: TGTGCCAGCAGTGAATTGGGACAGGGGGAGTACGAGCAGTACTTC. As protein: CASSELGQGEYEQYF.

The J gene is TRBJ1-3, the V gene TRBV7-2; TRBD1 is a possible D gene (5 bases). The germline V gene has CDR1 SGHTA and CDR2 FQGNSA. V lost 1 base to trimming and J lost 0 bases, with 10 bases between them. This CDR3 contains 16 residues. For the CDR3, the DNA is TGTGCCAGCAGCTTAGTCGGGGGTTCCTCTGGAAACACCATATATTTT. Protein sequence: CASSLVGGSSGNTIYF.

The V call is TRBV7-2, the J call TRBJ1-2, with D hard to call. Germline loops: CDR1 SGHTA, CDR2 FQGNSA. The CDR3 is made up of 16 amino acids. V was pared by 5 bases and J by 5 bases, with 21 bases between. CDR3 sequence (DNA): TGTGCCAGCAGCCAAGAGGCGGGATTAGCCCAGTATGGCTACACCTTC. This translates into CASSQEAGLAQYGYTF.

The chain carries TRBV5-6 and TRBJ2-7, with D hard to call. The CDR3 length is 13 residues. Germline loops: CDR1 SGHDT, CDR2 YYEEEE. The V end lost 1 base, the J end lost 2 bases, and 7 bases lay between the germline ends. CDR3: CASSLMSAYEQYF. Here the CDR3 DNA reads TGTGCCAGCAGCTTGATGTCAGCCTACGAGCAGTACTTC.

This chain connects TRBV7-8 to TRBJ1-1, with no clear D. V lost 5 bases and J 3 bases, leaving 16 bases between the germline ends. Germline CDR1 SGHVS, CDR2 FQNEAQ. This CDR3 contains 15 residues. CDR3 sequence reads: CASSQRRPRDTEAFF. The CDR3 DNA reads as TGTGCCAGCAGCCAAAGGAGACCCCGGGACACTGAAGCTTTCTTT.

J is TRBJ2-4 and V is TRBV5-1; no reliable D call. The CDR3 is made up of 15 amino acids. V was shortened by 2 bases and J by 0 bases, with 9 bases between the two germline ends. The germline V gene has CDR1 SGHRS and CDR2 YFSETQ. As DNA, the CDR3 is TGCGCCAGCAGCTTACTCCAACTAGCCAAAAACATTCAGTACTTC. Translation gives CASSLLQLAKNIQYF.

The chain recombines TRBV3-1 (or the pseudogene TRBV3-2) with TRBJ2-7; possibly TRBD2 for D (6 bases). CDR1 and CDR2 from the germline V gene are LGHDT and YNNKEL (reference sequence). The length of the CDR3 is 11 residues. Trimming removed 7 bases from V and 4 bases from J, with 8 bases in between. The CDR3 sequence: CASTGLYEQYF. The CDR3 region has the DNA TGTGCCAGCACCGGACTATACGAGCAGTACTTC.

The CDR3 sequence is CASSTQGPMGVEQFF. DNA of the CDR3: TGTGCCAGTAGTACTCAGGGGCCCATGGGGGTCGAGCAGTTCTTC. This rearrangement joins TRBV19 to TRBJ2-1, with TRBD1 as a possible D gene (6 bases). Deletions cut 4 bases from V and 10 bases from J, with 20 bases between. There are 15 residues in the CDR3. Germline values: CDR1 LNHDA, CDR2 SQIVND (reference sequence). Combining the CDR3 with reference TRBV19 and TRBJ2-1 gives the whole variable domain DGGITQSPKYLFRKEGQNVTLSCEQNLNHDAMYWYRQDPGQGLRLIYYSQIVNDFQKGDIAEGYSVSREKKESFPLTVTSAQKNPTAFYLCASSTQGPMGVEQFFGPGTRLTVL.

The rearrangement uses TRBV7-9 and TRBJ1-5; D might be TRBD1 (5 bases). Germline V CDR1 and CDR2: SEHNR, FQNEAQ (reference sequence). This CDR3 is 13 amino acids long. The V gene lost 1 base and the J gene lost 5 bases, with 6 bases spanning the gap. CDR3 coding DNA: TGTGCCAGCAGCTTAGGACAGCATCAGCCCCAGCATTTT. It is translated as CASSLGQHQPQHF.

Judged by abundance, this clone is medium-sized. This chain connects TRBV30 to TRBJ1-5; unclear D gene. This CDR3 region has 12 residues. CDR1 GTSNPN and CDR2 SVGIG come from the germline V gene (reference sequence). V was shortened by 2 bases and J by 7 bases, with 9 bases between the two germline ends. The CDR3 here is CAWSSAGQPQHF. The CDR3 bases are TGTGCCTGGAGTTCTGCCGGGCAGCCCCAGCATTTT.

This CDR3 reads CASSLRTGEWGYGYTF. The CDR3, as DNA: TGCGCCAGCAGTCTCCGGACAGGGGAGTGGGGCTATGGCTACACCTTC. The chain couples TRBV10-1 to TRBJ1-2; 9 nucleotides agree with TRBD1. Germline assignment: CDR1 WNHNN and CDR2 SYGVQD (reference sequence). The length of the CDR3 is 16 residues. The trim removed 5 bases at V and 4 bases at J, leaving 11 bases unmatched.

The chain has TRBV5-1 and TRBJ2-1; D might be TRBD1 (6 bases). The germline gives CDR1 SGHRS, CDR2 YFSETQ. The CDR3 runs 14 residues. V dropped 4 bases and J dropped 3 bases, with 11 bases sitting between them. The CDR3 DNA sequence: TGCGCCAGCAGCGGTCGGGACAACTACAATGAGCAGTTCTTC. Amino acid sequence: CASSGRDNYNEQFF.

The chain combines TRBV19 with TRBJ2-7, with D perhaps matching TRBD1 (6 bases). The CDR3 has 15 residues. The germline V gene encodes CDR1 LNHDA and CDR2 SQIVND (reference sequence). Trimming took off 4 bases at V and 6 bases at J, with 19 bases between the two ends. In nucleotides, the CDR3 is TGTGCCAGTAGTACCCGGGACACGAGTACGTTCGAGCAGTACTTC. It translates to CASSTRDTSTFEQYF.

The J gene is TRBJ2-4, the V gene TRBV6-1; D unresolved. The V end was cut by 0 bases, the J end by 8 bases, with 11 bases between. Germline assignment: CDR1 MNHNS and CDR2 SASEGT. CDR3 length equals 14 residues. The CDR3 loop is CASSEAGYLDIQYF. The CDR3 bases are TGTGCCAGCAGTGAAGCCGGTTATTTGGACATTCAGTACTTC.

V gene TRBV23-1 combines with J gene TRBJ2-4; no reliable D call. TRBV23-1 is an open reading frame whose function is uncertain. The CDR3 loop spans 17 amino acids. With 2 bases removed from V and 0 bases from J, the gap between germline ends came to 14 bases. CDR3 amino acids: CASSQRSLTVAKNIQYF. The CDR3 nucleotides read TGCGCCAGCAGTCAACGATCACTTACAGTAGCCAAAAACATTCAGTACTTC.

The chain employs TRBV30 and TRBJ1-5; TRBD1 aligns across 7 bases. V trimming: 1 base; J trimming: 4 bases; junction bases outside the gene matches: 4. CDR1 is GTSNPN and CDR2 is SVGIG in the germline V gene (reference sequence). This CDR3 region has 14 residues. This chain's CDR3 is CAWSGQGTNQPQHF. The CDR3 coding sequence is TGTGCCTGGAGTGGACAGGGTACTAATCAGCCCCAGCATTTT.

This chain links TRBV6-6 with TRBJ2-5, with 8 bases lining up with TRBD1. The CDR3 totals 16 residues. Germline V gene sequence: CDR1 MNHNY, CDR2 SVGAGI (reference sequence). V lost 2 bases, J lost 1 base, and 6 bases stayed unmatched. For the CDR3, the DNA is TGTGCCAGCAGTTACGGAGGGGGACAGGTCCAAGAGACCCAGTACTTC. It is translated as CASSYGGGQVQETQYF.

The rearrangement links TRBV19 to TRBJ1-2, with TRBD1 matching 7 bases. The CDR3 contains 17 residues. After removal of 5 bases from V and 0 bases from J, the junction contained 12 bases not matched to a gene. Per germline, CDR1 LNHDA and CDR2 SQIVND (reference sequence). The CDR3 reads CASSRQGVVQANYGYTF. The CDR3 nucleotides read TGTGCCAGTAGTCGACAGGGAGTCGTTCAAGCTAACTATGGCTACACCTTC.

In this sample, this clone turned up a few times. This sequence joins TRBV19 and TRBJ1-2; TRBD1 might be the D (6 bases). Germline assignment: CDR1 LNHDA and CDR2 SQIVND (reference sequence). V shed 3 bases and J shed 4 bases, with 18 bases lying between them. The CDR3 totals 16 residues. The CDR3 nucleotides read TGTGCCAGTAGTATGTCGGCAGGGGCGAGGATCTATGGCTACACCTTC. This codes for CASSMSAGARIYGYTF.

This chain uses TRBV24-1 with TRBJ1-5; TRBD1 matches 10 bases. CDR1 is KGHDR and CDR2 is SFDVKD in the germline V gene. The junction had 1 base not matched to a gene; V was cut back by 4 bases and J by 5 bases. The CDR3 runs to 14 residues. DNA of the CDR3: TGTGCCACCAGTGAGGGGACAGGGGATCAGCCCCAGCATTTT. This encodes CATSEGTGDQPQHF.

The chain has TRBV4-2 and TRBJ1-2; the D is unclear. Germline CDR1 LGHNA, CDR2 YNFKEQ. The CDR3 sequence is 14 residues long. V was clipped by 0 bases and J by 4 bases, with 9 bases between them. CDR3 protein: CASSQEEATYGYTF. The CDR3 DNA sequence: TGTGCCAGCAGCCAAGAGGAGGCGACCTATGGCTACACCTTC.